The clone carrying this T cell receptor (beta chain) was picked up one time. Per the authors' pipeline: Amplification of reference gene primers provided the estimated nucleated cell counts. Assay used: immunoSEQ multiplex PCR; TCRdb lists only in-frame clones, some missing. That table supplies the V and J calls and clone size; D and trimming were determined from the DNA. Counted here are 210,000 or so clones, under 90% occurring once; the ten biggest clones make up under 10%. The sample comes from a study of blood T cell repertoires in COVID-19. Study in general: There were acute and convalescent COVID-19 samples, and they came from the United States, Italy and Spain. The cDNA or gDNA used as material had been derived from T cells, B-cell-depleted T cells, or PBMCs.

With 2 bases removed from V and 0 bases from J, the gap between germline ends came to 18 bases. The germline V gene has CDR1 SGHTS and CDR2 YDEGEE. CDR3 length: 18 amino acids. The sequenced material came from peripheral blood. This TCR came from a woman aged 80 or over with COVID-19, enrolled during active disease. V usage is TRBV5-8 and J usage is TRBJ1-5; possibly TRBD1 for D (5 bases). Here the CDR3 DNA reads TGTGCCAGCAGCTTCCCGAGGACAAGGAATTTTAGCAATCAGCCCCAGCATTTT. This sequence encodes CASSFPRTRNFSNQPQHF.